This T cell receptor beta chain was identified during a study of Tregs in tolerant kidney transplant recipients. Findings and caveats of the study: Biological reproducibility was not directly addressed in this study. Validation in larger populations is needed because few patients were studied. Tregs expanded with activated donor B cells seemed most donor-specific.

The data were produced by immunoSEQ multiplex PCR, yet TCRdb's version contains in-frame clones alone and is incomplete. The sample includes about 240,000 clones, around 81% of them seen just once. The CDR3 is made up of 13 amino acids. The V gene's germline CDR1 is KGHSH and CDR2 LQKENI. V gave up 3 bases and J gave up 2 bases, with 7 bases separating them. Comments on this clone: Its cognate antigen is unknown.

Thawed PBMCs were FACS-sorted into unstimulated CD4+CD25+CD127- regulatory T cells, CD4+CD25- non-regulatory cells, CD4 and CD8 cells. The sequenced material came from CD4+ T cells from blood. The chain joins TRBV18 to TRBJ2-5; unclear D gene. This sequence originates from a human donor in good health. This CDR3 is CASSPLVQETQYF. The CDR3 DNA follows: TGTGCCAGCTCACCTTTAGTTCAAGAGACCCAGTACTTC.